This record concerns one T cell receptor (beta chain) sequence. Followed over time, Seattle patients had been enrolled while infection was active. In the original workflow: For nucleated cells, counts were estimated from reference gene primer amplification. Method: immunoSEQ multiplex PCR; TCRdb's copy keeps in-frame clones and lacks some. V, J and clone size derive from that table, while D and trimming were established from the DNA sequence. The sample includes about 150,000 clones, approximately 80% of them seen just once. The V gene lost 9 bases and the J gene lost 0 bases, with 6 bases spanning the gap. This CDR3 contains 12 residues. The germline V gene has CDR1 LNHDA and CDR2 SQIVND (reference sequence). The data were obtained in a study of blood T cell repertoires in COVID-19. Whole-study context: Acute and convalescent COVID-19 specimens originated in the United States, Italy and Spain.

The TCR comes from a woman aged 55-75 years with COVID-19, enrolled during active disease. The material sequenced was peripheral blood. The V and J genes are TRBV19 and TRBJ1-3; D is unclear. The CDR3 sequence: CASRGSGNTIYF. CDR3 coding DNA: TGTGCCAGCCGGGGCTCTGGAAACACCATATATTTT.